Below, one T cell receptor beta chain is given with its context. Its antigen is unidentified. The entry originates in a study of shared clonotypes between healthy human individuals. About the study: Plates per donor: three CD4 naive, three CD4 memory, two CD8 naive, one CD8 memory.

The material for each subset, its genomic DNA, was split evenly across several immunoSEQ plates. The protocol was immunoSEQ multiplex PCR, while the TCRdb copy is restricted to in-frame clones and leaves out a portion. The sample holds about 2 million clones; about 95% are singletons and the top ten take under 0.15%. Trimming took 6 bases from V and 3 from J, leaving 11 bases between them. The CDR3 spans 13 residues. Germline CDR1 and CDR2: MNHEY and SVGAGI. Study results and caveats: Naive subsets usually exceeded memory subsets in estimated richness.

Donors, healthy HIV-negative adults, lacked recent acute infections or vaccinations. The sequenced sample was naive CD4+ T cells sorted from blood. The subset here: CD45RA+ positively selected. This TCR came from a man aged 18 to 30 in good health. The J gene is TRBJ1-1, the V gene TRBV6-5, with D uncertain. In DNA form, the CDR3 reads TGTGCCAGCAGCCCCGTCAGACACACTGAAGCTTTCTTT. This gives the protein CASSPVRHTEAFF.